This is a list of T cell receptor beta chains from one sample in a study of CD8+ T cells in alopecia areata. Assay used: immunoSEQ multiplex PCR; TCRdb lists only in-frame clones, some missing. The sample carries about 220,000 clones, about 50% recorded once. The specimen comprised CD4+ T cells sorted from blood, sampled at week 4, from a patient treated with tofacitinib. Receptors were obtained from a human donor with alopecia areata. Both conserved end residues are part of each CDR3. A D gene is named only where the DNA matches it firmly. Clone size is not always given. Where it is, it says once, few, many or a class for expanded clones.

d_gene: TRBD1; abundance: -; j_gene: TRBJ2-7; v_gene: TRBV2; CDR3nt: TGTGCCAGCTTGCAGGGGGCGGGCGAGCAGTACTTC; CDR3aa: CASLQGAGEQYF
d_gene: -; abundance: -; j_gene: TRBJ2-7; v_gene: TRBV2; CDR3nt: TGTGCCAGCAGTGGTCAGGGGCCTTACGAGCAGTACTTC; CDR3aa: CASSGQGPYEQYF
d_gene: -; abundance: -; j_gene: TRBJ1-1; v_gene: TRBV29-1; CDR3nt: TGCAGCGTTACAGAGGGCGATGAAGCTTTCTTT; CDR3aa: CSVTEGDEAFF
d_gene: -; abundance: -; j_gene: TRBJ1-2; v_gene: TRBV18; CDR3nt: TGTGCCAGCTCACCCCCGGGGGCCCTCACCTATGGCTACACCTTC; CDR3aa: CASSPPGALTYGYTF
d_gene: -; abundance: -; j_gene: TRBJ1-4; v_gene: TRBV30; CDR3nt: TGTGCCTGGAGTGGAATAGGATCAACTAATGAAAAACTGTTTTTT; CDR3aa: CAWSGIGSTNEKLFF
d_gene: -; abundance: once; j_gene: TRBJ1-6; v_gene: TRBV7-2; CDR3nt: TGTGCCAGCGGAAGACTGGAGGGTAATTCACCCCTCCACTTT; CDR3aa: CASGRLEGNSPLHF
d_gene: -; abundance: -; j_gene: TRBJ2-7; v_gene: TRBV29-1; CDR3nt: TGCAGCGCCGAAAGGGGTTCCCGGCAGTACTTC; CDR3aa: CSAERGSRQYF
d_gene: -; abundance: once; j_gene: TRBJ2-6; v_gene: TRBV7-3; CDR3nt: TGTGCCAGCAGCCCCAGGATCTCTGGGGCCAACGTCCTGACTTTC; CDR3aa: CASSPRISGANVLTF
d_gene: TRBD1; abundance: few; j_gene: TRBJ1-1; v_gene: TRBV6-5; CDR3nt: TGTGCCGTTTACAGGGGCACTGAAGCTTTCTTT; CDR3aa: CAVYRGTEAFF
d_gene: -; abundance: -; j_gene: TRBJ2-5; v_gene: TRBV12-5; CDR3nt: TGTGCTAGTGCCCTCCTTACGGGCACCCAGTACTTC; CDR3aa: CASALLTGTQYF
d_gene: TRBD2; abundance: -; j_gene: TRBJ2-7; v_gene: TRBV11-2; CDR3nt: TGTGCCAGCAGCTCACTAGCGGGGTACGAGCAGTACTTC; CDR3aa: CASSSLAGYEQYF
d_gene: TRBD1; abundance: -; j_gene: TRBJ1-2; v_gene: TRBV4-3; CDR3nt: TGCGCCAGCAGTCCTCAGGGACAGTACTATGGCTACACCTTC; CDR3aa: CASSPQGQYYGYTF
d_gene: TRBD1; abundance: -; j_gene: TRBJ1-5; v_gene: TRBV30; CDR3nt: TGTGCCTGGAGCCAGGGACAGGGAGGCCAGCCCCAGCATTTT; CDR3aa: CAWSQGQGGQPQHF
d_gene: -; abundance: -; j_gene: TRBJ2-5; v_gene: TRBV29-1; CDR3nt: TGCAGCGTTGTTGTGGGAATAGTTGAGACCCAGTACTTC; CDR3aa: CSVVVGIVETQYF
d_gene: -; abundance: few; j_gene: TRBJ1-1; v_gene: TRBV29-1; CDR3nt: TGCAGCGTTGGGGGACCTATGAACACTGAAGCTTTCTTT; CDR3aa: CSVGGPMNTEAFF
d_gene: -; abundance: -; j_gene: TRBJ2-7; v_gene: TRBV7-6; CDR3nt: TGTGCCAGCAGCTACGACAGCTCGGCATACGAGCAGTACTTC; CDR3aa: CASSYDSSAYEQYF
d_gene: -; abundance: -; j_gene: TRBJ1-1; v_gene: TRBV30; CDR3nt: TGTGCCTGGAGTGTCGGGGTGGCCACTGAAGCTTTCTTT; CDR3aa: CAWSVGVATEAFF
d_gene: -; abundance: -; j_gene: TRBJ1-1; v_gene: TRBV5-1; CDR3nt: TGCGCCAGCAGCTTGGAGGGGTTGGGAACTGAAGCTTTCTTT; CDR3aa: CASSLEGLGTEAFF
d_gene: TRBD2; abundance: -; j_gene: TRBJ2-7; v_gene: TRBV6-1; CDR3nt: TGTGCCAGCAGTCAAGTGGGGACTAGCGGACCCTACGAGCAGTACTTC; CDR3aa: CASSQVGTSGPYEQYF
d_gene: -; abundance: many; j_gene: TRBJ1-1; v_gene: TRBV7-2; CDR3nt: TGTGCCAGCAGCTTTTCGGGGGATAACACTGAAGCTTTCTTT; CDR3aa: CASSFSGDNTEAFF
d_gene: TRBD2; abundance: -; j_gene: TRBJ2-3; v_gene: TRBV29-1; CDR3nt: TGCAGCGTTGAATCTAGCGGGGCCGGAGATACGCAGTATTTT; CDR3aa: CSVESSGAGDTQYF
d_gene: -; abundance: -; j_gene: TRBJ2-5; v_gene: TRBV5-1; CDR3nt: TGCGCCAGCACCACAGGGCGCCGAGAGACCCAGTACTTC; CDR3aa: CASTTGRRETQYF
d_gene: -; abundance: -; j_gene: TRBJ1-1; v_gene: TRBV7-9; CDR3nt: TGTGCCAGCAGCTCAGCAGGGAAGTTAGAAGCTTTCTTT; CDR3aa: CASSSAGKLEAFF
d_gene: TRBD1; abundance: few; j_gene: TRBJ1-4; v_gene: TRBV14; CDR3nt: TGTGCCAGCAGCCACGGGGACAGGGAAGGTGAAAAACTGTTTTTT; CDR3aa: CASSHGDREGEKLFF
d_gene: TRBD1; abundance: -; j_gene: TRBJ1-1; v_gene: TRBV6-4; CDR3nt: TGTGCCAGCAGTGACTCCGACAGGGTTACTGAAGCTTTCTTT; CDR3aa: CASSDSDRVTEAFF
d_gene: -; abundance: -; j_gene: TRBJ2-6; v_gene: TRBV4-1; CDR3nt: TGCGCCAGCAGCTCTCGGACAGTATCCTCTGGGGCCAACGTCCTGACTTTC; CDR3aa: CASSSRTVSSGANVLTF
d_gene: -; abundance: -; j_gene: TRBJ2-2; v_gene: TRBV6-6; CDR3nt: TGTGCCAGCAGTTTCAAAACTACGAACACCGGGGAGCTGTTTTTT; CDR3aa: CASSFKTTNTGELFF
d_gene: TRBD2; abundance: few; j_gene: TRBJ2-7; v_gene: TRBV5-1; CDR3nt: TGCGCCAGCAGCCCCGGGACTAGCGGCCGCTCCTACGAGCAGTACTTC; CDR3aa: CASSPGTSGRSYEQYF
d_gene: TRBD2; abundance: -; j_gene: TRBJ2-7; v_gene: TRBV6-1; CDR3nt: TGTGCCAGCAGTGAAGAGAGGCGGGGGTCCTACGAGCAGTACTTC; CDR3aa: CASSEERRGSYEQYF
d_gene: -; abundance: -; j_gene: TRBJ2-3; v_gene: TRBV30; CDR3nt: TGTGCCTGGAAAGGGGGAGGACGCACAGATACGCAGTATTTT; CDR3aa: CAWKGGGRTDTQYF
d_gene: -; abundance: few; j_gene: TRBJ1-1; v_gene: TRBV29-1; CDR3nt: TGCAGCACTGAGTTGGCTGAAGCTTTCTTT; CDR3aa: CSTELAEAFF
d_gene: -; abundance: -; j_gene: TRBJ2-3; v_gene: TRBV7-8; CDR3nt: TGTGCCAGCAGCGCGGGGGGGGACAGGAGCACAGATACGCAGTATTTT; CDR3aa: CASSAGGDRSTDTQYF
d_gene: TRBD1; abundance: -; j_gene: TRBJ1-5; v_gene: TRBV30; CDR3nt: TGTGCCTGGAGCCGGACAGGGGGGGCCCAGCCCCAGCATTTT; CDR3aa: CAWSRTGGAQPQHF
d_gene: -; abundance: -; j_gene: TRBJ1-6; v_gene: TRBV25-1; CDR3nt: TGTGCCAGCAGTGAAATTGGGAGATCACCCCTCCACTTT; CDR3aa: CASSEIGRSPLHF
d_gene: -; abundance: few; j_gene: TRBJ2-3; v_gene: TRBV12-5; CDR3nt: TGTGCTAGTGGTTTGGTACTTGGTACGCAGTATTTT; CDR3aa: CASGLVLGTQYF
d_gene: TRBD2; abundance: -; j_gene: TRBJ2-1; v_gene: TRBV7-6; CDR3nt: TGTGCCAGCAGCGCAACTAGCGGGGGGTACAATGAGCAGTTCTTC; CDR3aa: CASSATSGGYNEQFF
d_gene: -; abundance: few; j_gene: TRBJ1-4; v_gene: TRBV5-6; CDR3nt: TGTGCCAGCAGCTCACCGGATTCCGATGCAACTAATGAAAAACTGTTTTTT; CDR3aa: CASSSPDSDATNEKLFF
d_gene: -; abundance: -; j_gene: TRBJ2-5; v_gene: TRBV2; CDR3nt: TGTGCCAGCAGCCCCCGGCGGGGCTCGGGGTACCAAGAGACCCAGTACTTC; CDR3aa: CASSPRRGSGYQETQYF
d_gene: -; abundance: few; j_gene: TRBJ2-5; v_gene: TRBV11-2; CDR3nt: TGTGCCAGCAGCAGGCAGGGTGAGACCCAGTACTTC; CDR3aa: CASSRQGETQYF
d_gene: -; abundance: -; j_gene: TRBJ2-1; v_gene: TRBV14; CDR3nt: TGTGCCAGCAGCCAGAGAGTTTACAATGAGCAGTTCTTC; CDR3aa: CASSQRVYNEQFF
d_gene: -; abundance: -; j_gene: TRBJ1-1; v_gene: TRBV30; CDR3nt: TGTGCCGGGAAAAACTTGGGGAACACTGAAGCTTTCTTT; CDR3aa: CAGKNLGNTEAFF
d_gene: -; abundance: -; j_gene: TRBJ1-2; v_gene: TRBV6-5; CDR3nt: TGTGCCAGCAGTTACTCCAGGGAGGGCTATGGCTACACCTTC; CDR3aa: CASSYSREGYGYTF
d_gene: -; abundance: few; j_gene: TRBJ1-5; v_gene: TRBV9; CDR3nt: TGTGCCAGCAGCGTAGCCCCCGGGGAGGGTCAGCCCCAGCATTTT; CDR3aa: CASSVAPGEGQPQHF
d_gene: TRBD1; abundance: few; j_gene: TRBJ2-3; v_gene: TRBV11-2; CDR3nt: TGTGCCAGCAGCCCGACAGGGCCAGATACGCAGTATTTT; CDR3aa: CASSPTGPDTQYF
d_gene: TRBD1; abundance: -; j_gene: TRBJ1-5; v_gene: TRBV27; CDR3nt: TGTGCCAGCAGTTCCAGGGGGAGTGGAGGCAATCAGCCCCAGCATTTT; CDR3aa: CASSSRGSGGNQPQHF
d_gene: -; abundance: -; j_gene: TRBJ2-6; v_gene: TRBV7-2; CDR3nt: TGTGCCAGCAGCTCCGGGACATCGATATCTGGGGCCAACGTCCTGACTTTC; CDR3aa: CASSSGTSISGANVLTF
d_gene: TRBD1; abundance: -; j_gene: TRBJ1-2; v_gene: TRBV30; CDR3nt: TGTGCCTGGGCCGGGACAGTAATCTCCTATGGCTACACCTTC; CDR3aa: CAWAGTVISYGYTF
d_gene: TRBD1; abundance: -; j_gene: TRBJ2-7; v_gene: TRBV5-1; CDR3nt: TGCGCCAGCAGCTTAGGGACAGGGGCTTCCGAGCAGTACTTC; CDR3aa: CASSLGTGASEQYF